This T cell receptor (beta chain) is drawn from a study of blood T cell repertoires in COVID-19 (dated by TCRdb to between 2020 and 2021). Some background on the complete study: The collaborator samples originated in the United States, Italy and Spain and spanned the acute and convalescent phases of COVID-19. The material from the prospective study consisted of cDNA or gDNA derived from T cells, B-cell-depleted T cells, or PBMCs. The dataset comprised deeply sampled blood TCRbeta repertoires from subjects exposed to, actively infected with, or recovered from COVID-19. The repertoires were made available in a free public database intended to serve as a resource for research on the immune response to SARS-CoV-2. The samples were drawn from the first 160 participants of the ongoing ImmuneRACE study and from about 1,200 subjects provided by 6 global collaborators. Nearly every sample came with metadata listing a de-identified subject ID, COVID-19 status, age in years and sex. Where available, HLA class I and class II types were obtained from metadata supplied by the sample provider rather than from assay-based typing. General study outcomes and caveats: How much clinical and demographic metadata was included differed by source and by participant, and the metadata was provided uncurated.

TCRbeta CDR3 regions were amplified from genomic DNA by means of the immunoSEQ Assay, a bias-controlled multiplex PCR. In the source study's methods: Nucleated cell counts per sample were estimated from amplification of reference gene primers within the assay. Sequence reads were collapsed and filtered to measure the absolute abundance of every unique TCRbeta CDR3 rearrangement. For each sample, productive Simpson clonality was calculated as the square root of Simpson's diversity index across productive rearrangements. The source is immuneACCESS, and TCRdb retained only in-frame sequences with V and J called. Part of the clones is not carried over; for the studies checked, unresolved V genes explain less than half of this, and the remainder is unexplained. V and J calls and clone size are as listed in that table; D and trimming were resolved from the DNA. This sample lists 110,000 to 150,000 clones; around 84% were detected once. Roughly 10% of the sample is in the top ten clones.

CDR1 and CDR2, looked up from the germline V gene, are MGHRA and YSYEKL. A distance of 5 bases separates the germline ends of V and J, which lose 1 base and 2 bases respectively. There are 13 amino acids in the CDR3, from cysteine to phenylalanine inclusive. Of all the DNA, just the CDR3 is kept, 39 bases in frame from base 1. Collaborating institutions collected whole blood in K2EDTA tubes following their own protocols. For TCRbeta analysis, collaborator samples were shipped as frozen whole blood, as isolated PBMCs, or as DNA extracted from either sample type. This clone was counted a few times. The clone's antigen remains unknown. Base qualities are not at hand, and no much larger clone is one base apart.

This receptor was taken from a man in his 60s with active or convalescent COVID-19. The chain links TRBV4-1 with TRBJ1-2, with the D gene not confidently named. The source material was peripheral blood. The CDR3 has the sequence CASSQGLNYGYTF. The sequence in DNA is TGCGCCAGCAGCCAAGGTCTGAACTATGGCTACACCTTC.